These 18 T cell receptor beta chains originate from one sample sequenced in a study of cytomegalovirus exposure and HLA in healthy donors (dated by TCRdb to about 2017). The protocol used for the library was the immunoSEQ multiplex PCR assay. A mixture of 60 forward primers for TCR Vbeta segments and 13 reverse primers for TCR Jbeta segments was used in the multiplex PCR. Here the immuneACCESS table is served through TCRdb, limited to in-frame sequences with V and J called. Missing clones are a known gap in these copies; in checked studies unresolved V genes cover under half, and the rest lacks a known reason. A total of 95,000 to 110,000 clones appear in this sample, about 80% of them only once. Clones ranked in the top ten supply 5% to 6.5% of the sample. What was sequenced was PBMCs. The receptors stem from a woman aged 18-35 years in good health and CMV-seropositive.

V and J are TRBV5-1 and TRBJ2-6; TRBD2 agrees at 13 bases. The CDR3 runs 20 residues. Germline CDR1 reads SGHRS; CDR2 reads YFSETQ. V was pared by 3 bases and J by 2 bases, with 11 bases of the junction left unmatched. The CDR3 DNA is TGCGCCAGCAGCTATAACACGCCGGGACTAGCGGGAACTGGGGCCAACGTCCTGACTTTC. Residues: CASSYNTPGLAGTGANVLTF. The entire variable domain, with the rest obtained from reference TRBV5-1 and TRBJ2-6, is as follows: KAGVTQTPRYLIKTRGQQVTLSCSPISGHRSVSWYQQTPGQGLQFLFEYFSETQRNKGNFPGRFSGRQFSNSRSEMNVSTLELGDSALYLCASSYNTPGLAGTGANVLTFGAGSRLTVL.

This clone was counted a few times. The V call is TRBV2, the J call TRBJ1-4; the D is unclear. The germline V gene encodes CDR1 SNHLY and CDR2 FYNNEI. The CDR3 has 11 residues. Between the trimmed V and J ends, which lost 7 bases and 4 bases, there was a span of 4 bases. The CDR3 bases are TGTGCCAGCACCCTTAATGAAAAACTGTTTTTT. Residues: CASTLNEKLFF.

The chain employs TRBV29-1 and TRBJ2-5; TRBD2 is a possible D gene (7 bases). This CDR3 has 13 residues. V dropped 7 bases and J dropped 6 bases, with 18 bases sitting between them. The germline gives CDR1 SQVTM, CDR2 ANQGSEA. CDR3 loop: CSGGGQGKKTQYF. The CDR3 bases are TGCAGCGGGGGGGGGCAGGGAAAAAAGACCCAGTACTTC.

The CDR3 sequence is CATSSDLNTGELFF. The CDR3 DNA reads TGTGCCACCAGCAGTGACTTGAACACCGGGGAGCTGTTTTTT. The gene calls are TRBV15 and TRBJ2-2; D remains ambiguous. The length of the CDR3 is 14 residues. CDR1 is LNHNV, CDR2 YYDKDF, per germline (reference sequence). V lost 3 bases to trimming and J lost 1 base, with 6 bases between them.

The chain uses TRBV9 and TRBJ1-2; D is uncertain. There are 14 residues in the CDR3. V dropped 6 bases and J dropped 2 bases, with 14 bases sitting between them. From germline, CDR1 is SGDLS and CDR2 YYNGEE. This CDR3 is CASKSQEKNYGYTF. The CDR3 DNA is TGTGCCAGCAAATCTCAGGAAAAGAACTATGGCTACACCTTC. The full variable domain, with the rest looked up from reference TRBV9 and TRBJ1-2, is DSGVTQTPKHLITATGQRVTLRCSPRSGDLSVYWYQQSLDQGLQFLIQYYNGEERAKGNILERFSAQQFPDLHSELNLSSLELGDSALYFCASKSQEKNYGYTFGSGTRLTVV.

In its sample, this clone was seen a few times. The chain recombines TRBV7-3 with TRBJ2-1, with 7 bases fitting TRBD1. The germline V gene encodes CDR1 SGHTA and CDR2 FQGTGA. The trim removed 4 bases at V and 9 bases at J, leaving 9 bases unmatched. This CDR3 spans 14 amino acids. The CDR3 DNA sequence: TGTGCCAGCAGCTCTCGGACAGGCGAGGGTGAGCAGTTCTTC. Translating it yields CASSSRTGEGEQFF.

The chain carries TRBV15 and TRBJ2-5, with D possibly matching TRBD2 (6 bases). V gave up 5 bases and J gave up 9 bases, with 16 bases separating them. Per the germline V gene, CDR1 is LNHNV and CDR2 is YYDKDF (reference sequence). This CDR3 is 13 amino acids long. This CDR3 is CATSPGLAGPQYF. The CDR3, as DNA: TGTGCCACCAGCCCGGGACTTGCGGGTCCCCAGTACTTC.

This chain links TRBV29-1 with TRBJ2-7, with D unclear. CDR1 is SQVTM and CDR2 is ANQGSEA in the germline V gene. CDR3 size: 13 residues. Trimming pared 6 bases from V and 1 base from J, leaving 13 bases between. The CDR3 reads CSVAELSSYEQYF. Written as DNA, the CDR3 is TGCAGCGTCGCAGAATTATCTTCCTACGAGCAGTACTTC.

V is TRBV28 and J is TRBJ2-1; TRBD2 might be the D (6 bases). The germline V gene encodes CDR1 MDHEN and CDR2 SYDVKM. V gave up 3 bases and J gave up 4 bases, with 13 bases separating them. This CDR3 is 15 amino acids long. CDR3 residues: CASSLWLAQYNEQFF. The CDR3 DNA reads as TGTGCCAGCAGTTTGTGGCTAGCGCAATACAATGAGCAGTTCTTC.

The sample holds one count of this clone. The chain combines TRBV27 with TRBJ2-3; 11 nucleotides match TRBD2. The CDR3 has 17 residues. Germline values: CDR1 MNHEY, CDR2 SMNVEV (reference sequence). V trimming: 0 bases; J trimming: 6 bases; junction bases outside the gene matches: 8. This CDR3 reads CASSLSLSSGGLDTQYF. In nucleotides, the CDR3 is TGTGCCAGCAGTTTATCCCTCTCTAGCGGGGGGCTTGATACGCAGTATTTT.

This clone was observed a handful of times. The chain has TRBV6-4 and TRBJ2-5; 9 bases match TRBD1. The CDR3 has 14 residues. J was trimmed by 2 bases and V by 9 bases; bases with no gene match: 7. Germline V gene lookup returns CDR1 MRHNA and CDR2 SNTAGT. The CDR3, as DNA: TGTGCCAGTCTTGGACAGGGGATACAAGAGACCCAGTACTTC. This codes for CASLGQGIQETQYF.

In this sample, this clone turned up a few times. V usage is TRBV6-1 and J usage is TRBJ2-7; 7 nucleotides match TRBD2. CDR1 and CDR2 from the germline V gene are MNHNS and SASEGT. With 8 bases clipped from V and 6 bases from J, the junction kept 16 bases outside the gene matches. This CDR3 is 15 amino acids long. The CDR3 bases are TGTGCCAGCCGGTTAACGCGGGACTATCTCGCCGAGCAGTACTTC. Amino acid sequence: CASRLTRDYLAEQYF.

The chain is built from TRBV25-1 and TRBJ2-7; 11 bases match TRBD1. The CDR3 length is 12 residues. V shed 8 bases, J shed 3 bases, and the junction held 0 bases outside the gene matches. Germline V gene lookup returns CDR1 MGHDK and CDR2 SYGVNS. The CDR3 region is CASGTGGYEQYF. DNA for the CDR3: TGTGCCAGCGGGACAGGGGGCTACGAGCAGTACTTC.

This chain connects TRBV6-4 to TRBJ2-3; 11 bases are shared with TRBD2. Germline V CDR1 and CDR2: MRHNA, SNTAGT. This CDR3 is 15 amino acids long. V lost 6 bases to trimming and J lost 0 bases; unmatched junction nucleotides: 2. The DNA of the CDR3 is TGTGCCAGCAGCTTAGCGGGAGGGAGCACAGATACGCAGTATTTT. It is translated as CASSLAGGSTDTQYF.

The rearrangement joins TRBV29-1 to TRBJ2-1, with TRBD2 matching 14 bases. With V trimmed by 4 bases and J by 8 bases, 7 bases remained unmatched. Germline V gene sequence: CDR1 SQVTM, CDR2 ANQGSEA. There are 15 residues in the CDR3. The CDR3 DNA reads TGCAGCGTTGTTACCGGGACTAGCGGGAGAGATGAGCAGTTCTTC. Its translation is CSVVTGTSGRDEQFF.

The chain has TRBV5-4 and TRBJ2-3, with 11 bases aligning to TRBD2. V lost 4 bases to trimming and J lost 4 bases; unmatched junction nucleotides: 8. This CDR3 spans 16 amino acids. From germline, CDR1 is SGHNT and CDR2 YYREEE (reference sequence). The CDR3 loop is CASSPVGSGRADTQYF. The DNA of the CDR3 is TGTGCCAGCAGCCCCGTGGGTAGCGGGAGGGCAGATACGCAGTATTTT. Variable domain in full (rest from reference TRBV5-4 and TRBJ2-3): ETGVTQSPTHLIKTRGQQVTLRCSSQSGHNTVSWYQQALGQGPQFIFQYYREEENGRGNFPPRFSGLQFPNYSSELNVNALELDDSALYLCASSPVGSGRADTQYFGPGTRLTVL.

Turning to this clone: This CDR3 is missing its conserved last phenylalanine or tryptophan, likely due to a read error. The rearrangement joins TRBV5-1 to TRBJ1-4, with TRBD1 identical over 10 bases. Germline V lookup: CDR1 SGHRS, CDR2 YFSETQ. The ends lost 3 bases at V and 1 base at J; junction bases unmatched: 3. CDR3 length: 16 residues. Here the CDR3 reads CASSWGQGRTNEKLFV. CDR3 coding DNA: TGCGCCAGCAGCTGGGGACAGGGGAGAACTAATGAAAAACTGTTTGTT.

The chain combines TRBV19 with TRBJ2-1; D may be TRBD2 (6 bases). Trimming shortened V by 3 bases and J by 6 bases, and 15 bases separated the two germline ends. This CDR3 spans 15 amino acids. Germline V gene lookup returns CDR1 LNHDA and CDR2 SQIVND (reference sequence). CDR3 sequence reads: CASSMVAGYPNEQFF. CDR3 nucleotide sequence: TGTGCCAGTAGTATGGTTGCGGGATATCCCAATGAGCAGTTCTTC.